This entry features one T cell receptor beta chain sequence. No antigen is known for it. This table comes from immunoSEQ multiplex PCR, and its TCRdb copy is limited to in-frame clones, with some not included. Of about 320,000 clones listed, 80% to 90% are singletons. The germline V gene encodes CDR1 SEHNR and CDR2 FQNEAQ (reference sequence). With 6 bases clipped from V and 7 bases from J, the junction kept 3 bases outside the gene matches. The CDR3 extends over 13 amino acids. Donors were healthy HIV-negative adults without recent acute infections or vaccinations. CD45RO+ cells plus CCR7-negative CD45RA+ TemRA cells formed CD8 memory. This record belongs to a study of shared clonotypes between healthy human individuals. Turning to the study itself: Donor composition was a couple of women and three men, aged 18 to 49. Points from the study as a whole: Some naive CD4 clonotypes, 4.5% to 5.5%, turned up in common across a few donors.

The sample was memory CD8+ T cells sorted from blood. Specified subset: CD45RO+ cells pooled with CCR7-negative TemRA cells. This TCR was sampled from a man aged 18 to 29 in good health. This rearrangement joins TRBV7-9 to TRBJ1-4, with 9 nucleotides matching TRBD1. The CDR3 is CASRPGQGEKLFF. As DNA, the CDR3 is TGTGCCAGCAGACCGGGACAGGGTGAAAAACTGTTTTTT.